In its sample, the clone carrying this T cell receptor (beta chain) was seen a few times. Antigen: not known. The sample comes from a study of CD8 T cells in ankylosing spondylitis. Study conclusions and caveats: Blood from ankylosing spondylitis patients appeared to carry a characteristic eight-variant TCR beta motif.

MiXCR, run by TCRdb on the 5' RACE reads, gives a single entry per CDR3 protein. The sample contains more than 600,000 distinct CDR3 sequences, around 17% of which appear only once. This clonotype was obtained from a male donor with ankylosing spondylitis. Sequencing was performed on blood, either unsorted or a sorted T cell fraction (not recorded which).

The CDR3 DNA is TGCAGCGTTGAAGATCAAGGGGTGGGCGGAAACACCATATATTTT. Protein product: CSVEDQGVGGNTIYF. The rearrangement joins TRBV29-1 to TRBJ1-3; D may be TRBD1 (5 bases). CDR1 is SQVTM, CDR2 ANQGSEA, per germline. The V and J ends lost 0 bases and 4 bases respectively, with 13 bases between them. The CDR3 is 15 amino acids.